The 22 T cell receptor beta chains given below trace back to one sample, sequenced in a study of OX40 agonist ivuxolimab in advanced cancers. Repertoires were generated with immunoSEQ multiplex PCR, while TCRdb's copy carries only in-frame clones and drops some. Among some 90,000 clones, roughly 86% were seen once, and the ten largest hold roughly 4.9%. Sequenced material: CD4+ or CD8+ T cells sorted from blood, taken in a trial of the OX40 agonist ivuxolimab. These receptors were taken from an adult with an advanced solid tumor such as melanoma, head and neck, liver or kidney cancer.

In this sample, this clone turned up a few times. This chain uses TRBV9 with TRBJ1-1, with D maybe TRBD1 (5 bases). Per germline, CDR1 SGDLS and CDR2 YYNGEE. V was pared by 3 bases and J by 1 base, with 7 bases between. This CDR3 has 13 residues. The CDR3 loop is CASSETENTEAFF. CDR3 nucleotides: TGTGCCAGCAGCGAGACAGAGAACACTGAAGCTTTCTTT.

The chain employs TRBV5-4 and TRBJ2-3; TRBD2 is a possible D gene (5 bases). CDR3 size: 15 residues. Germline loops: CDR1 SGHNT, CDR2 YYREEE (reference sequence). With 4 bases removed from V and 5 bases from J, the gap between germline ends came to 17 bases. Here the CDR3 DNA reads TGTGCCAGCAGCAAGCCGGGATCGGTCGGAGATACGCAGTATTTT. It yields the protein CASSKPGSVGDTQYF.

DNA of the CDR3: TGTGCCAGCAGCTTAGAGGTACAGGGCTACACCTTC. This translates into CASSLEVQGYTF. The chain has TRBV7-8 and TRBJ1-2; D ambiguous. V was clipped by 1 base and J by 8 bases, with 8 bases between them. The CDR3 is 12 residues long. Germline V gives CDR1 SGHVS, CDR2 FQNEAQ.

The table lists this clone with a count of one. The gene calls are TRBV6-5 and TRBJ2-1, with 10 bases lining up with TRBD2. CDR3 length: 16 amino acids. The V gene end was trimmed by 0 bases and the J gene end by 5 bases; junction bases not matched to a gene: 4. CDR1 MNHEY and CDR2 SVGAGI come from the germline V gene. The CDR3 DNA reads as TGTGCCAGCAGTTACTCGGGGACTAGCGCTCACAATGAGCAGTTCTTC. Protein sequence: CASSYSGTSAHNEQFF.

The CDR3, as DNA: TGCGCCAGCAGCCAAGCTAGCGGGAGATACAATGAGCAGTTCTTC. Its translation: CASSQASGRYNEQFF. The rearrangement joins TRBV4-3 to TRBJ2-1, with 10 bases matching TRBD2. Unmatched junction bases numbered 1, after V lost 1 base and J lost 4 bases. The CDR3 extends over 15 amino acids. Germline CDR1 LGHNA, CDR2 YSLEER.

The chain has TRBV11-1 and TRBJ2-1, with 8 bases aligning to TRBD2. V was clipped by 4 bases and J by 7 bases; unmatched bases: 9. CDR1 is SGHAT, CDR2 FQDESV, per germline (reference sequence). CDR3 length: 15 amino acids. The CDR3 bases are TGTGCCAGCAGCTCTGTAGCGGGAAGAAGGAATGAGCAGTTCTTC. Translated: CASSSVAGRRNEQFF. Supplemented by reference TRBV11-1 and TRBJ2-1, the full variable domain reads EAEVAQSPRYKITEKSQAVAFWCDPISGHATLYWYRQILGQGPELLVQFQDESVVDDSQLPKDRFSAERLKGVDSTLKIQPAELGDSAMYLCASSSVAGRRNEQFFGPGTRLTVL.

This clone has just a few counts. V is TRBV19 and J is TRBJ2-2; perhaps TRBD2 as D (5 bases). The CDR3 runs 15 residues. With 4 bases removed from V and 4 bases from J, the gap between germline ends came to 13 bases. Germline loops: CDR1 LNHDA, CDR2 SQIVND (reference sequence). CDR3 in DNA: TGTGCCAGTAGTAAGGGAGTTAGTAGCACCGGGGAGCTGTTTTTT. Amino acids: CASSKGVSSTGELFF.

The genes are TRBV25-1 and TRBJ2-3; the D gene is possibly TRBD2 (6 bases). The CDR3 has 14 residues. The germline V and J ends were trimmed by 6 bases and 0 bases, with 10 bases remaining between them. Per the germline V gene, CDR1 is MGHDK and CDR2 is SYGVNS. The CDR3 coding sequence is TGTGCCAGCAGCCCCAGCGGGAGCACAGATACGCAGTATTTT. Its protein is CASSPSGSTDTQYF.

Written as DNA, the CDR3 is TGTGCCATCAGTGAGTCGGGGGGGAACACCGGGGAGCTGTTTTTT. It is translated as CAISESGGNTGELFF. The chain is built from TRBV10-3 and TRBJ2-2, with D possibly matching TRBD2 (6 bases). Trimming took off 0 bases at V and 1 base at J, with 6 bases between the two ends. This CDR3 has 15 residues. Germline CDR1 reads ENHRY; CDR2 reads SYGVKD.

This rearrangement joins TRBV7-3 to TRBJ2-1; maybe TRBD2 (5 bases). The V gene's germline CDR1 is SGHTA and CDR2 FQGTGA. Trimming stripped 7 bases from V and 3 bases from J, with 10 bases between. This CDR3 region has 13 residues. DNA of the CDR3: TGTGCCAGCAAAAGCGGAAACTACAATGAGCAGTTCTTC. This gives the protein CASKSGNYNEQFF.

The chain is built from TRBV28 and TRBJ2-3, with D perhaps matching TRBD1 (5 bases). Trimming took off 6 bases at V and 2 bases at J, with 12 bases between the two ends. Germline V CDR1 and CDR2: MDHEN, SYDVKM. This CDR3 spans 14 amino acids. Here the CDR3 reads CASRPGLPTDTQYF. The CDR3 bases are TGTGCCAGCAGACCAGGGTTACCCACAGATACGCAGTATTTT.

The gene calls are TRBV11-3 and TRBJ1-4; D gene uncertain. This CDR3 is 16 amino acids long. In germline, CDR1 is SGHNT, CDR2 YENEEA. V lost 1 base and J 3 bases, leaving 12 bases between the germline ends. The CDR3 DNA is TGTGCCAGCAGCTTAGGTTTTAAGGACGCTAATGAAAAACTGTTTTTT. Protein sequence: CASSLGFKDANEKLFF.

This clone has a single count. The chain uses TRBV28 and TRBJ2-2; 9 bases align to TRBD2. Trimming at V came to 6 bases and at J to 6 bases, leaving 8 bases not matched to a gene. There are 15 residues in the CDR3. Germline CDR1 MDHEN, CDR2 SYDVKM. The CDR3 reads CASRLAGYGAGELFF. For the CDR3, the DNA is TGTGCCAGCAGGCTAGCGGGATATGGAGCCGGGGAGCTGTTTTTT.

The chain recombines TRBV4-1 with TRBJ2-1, with 10 positions matching TRBD2. The CDR3 totals 18 residues. Trimming cost V 1 base and J 5 bases; bases outside gene matches: 11. Germline V gene lookup returns CDR1 MGHRA and CDR2 YSYEKL. DNA for the CDR3: TGCGCCAGCAGCCAAGCCAGCGGGAGGGCCGCGTCCCACAATGAGCAGTTCTTC. Translating it yields CASSQASGRAASHNEQFF.

The V gene is TRBV2, the J gene TRBJ2-1; 11 nucleotides line up with TRBD2. This CDR3 spans 16 amino acids. J lost 9 bases, V lost 0 bases, and 7 bases had no gene match. CDR1 is SNHLY and CDR2 is FYNNEI in the germline V gene. In DNA form, the CDR3 reads TGTGCCAGCAGTGAAGCGGTAGCGGGAGGGCTTGGTGAGCAGTTCTTC. As protein: CASSEAVAGGLGEQFF.

In DNA, the CDR3 is TGTGCCATCAGTGAGAGGACTGAGGATCAGCCCCAGCATTTT. Translation: CAISERTEDQPQHF. The chain combines TRBV10-3 with TRBJ1-5; D not certain. The germline V gene has CDR1 ENHRY and CDR2 SYGVKD. V was cut by 2 bases and J by 5 bases, with 10 bases left in between. The CDR3 totals 14 residues.

The V and J genes are TRBV7-9 and TRBJ2-5; 9 nucleotides agree with TRBD2. V was pared by 1 base and J by 1 base, with 7 bases of the junction left unmatched. CDR1 is SEHNR and CDR2 is FQNEAQ in the germline V gene (reference sequence). The CDR3 extends over 17 amino acids. The CDR3 DNA is TGTGCCAGCAGCTTAGACGGGACTAGCTGGGTCCAAGAGACCCAGTACTTC. Amino acid sequence: CASSLDGTSWVQETQYF.

The rearrangement uses TRBV6-5 and TRBJ1-4, with 7 bases that match TRBD1. CDR1 and CDR2 (germline): MNHEY, SVGAGI. The length of the CDR3 is 14 residues. Unmatched junction bases numbered 8, after V lost 5 bases and J lost 8 bases. The DNA of the CDR3 is TGTGCCAGCAGTCTCACAGGGGTCCAGGAAAAACTGTTTTTT. It is translated as CASSLTGVQEKLFF.

This sequence joins TRBV5-1 and TRBJ1-2; D perhaps matches TRBD1 (5 bases). V lost 2 bases, J lost 8 bases, and 19 bases lay in between. Germline CDR1 SGHRS, CDR2 YFSETQ. The CDR3 extends over 15 amino acids. The DNA for the CDR3 is TGCGCCAGCAGCTTATCGGTCGGGGGAGAGTCCGGCTACACCTTC. Protein sequence: CASSLSVGGESGYTF.

This chain links TRBV2 with TRBJ1-2; no firm D call. This CDR3 has 14 residues. Germline V gene data show CDR1 as SNHLY and CDR2 as FYNNEI. V shed 1 base and J shed 8 bases, with 14 bases lying between them. The CDR3 nucleotides read TGTGCCAGCAGTGAAGAAGTGGGAGGGAGAGGCTACACCTTC. Translated, it gives CASSEEVGGRGYTF. The full variable domain, its missing parts supplied by reference TRBV2 and TRBJ1-2, is EPEVTQTPSHQVTQMGQEVILRCVPISNHLYFYWYRQILGQKVEFLVSFYNNEISEKSEIFDDQFSVERPDGSNFTLKIRSTKLEDSAMYFCASSEEVGGRGYTFGSGTRLTVV.

V usage is TRBV28 and J usage is TRBJ2-2; a weak D match, TRBD2 (6 bases). Germline lookup yields CDR1 MDHEN and CDR2 SYDVKM. CDR3 size: 14 residues. V was cut by 3 bases and J by 4 bases, with 9 bases left in between. This chain's CDR3 is CASSFGGPTGELFF. For the CDR3, the DNA is TGTGCCAGCAGTTTCGGGGGACCCACCGGGGAGCTGTTTTTT.

CDR3 residues: CASSLQPRGRDEKLFF. DNA of the CDR3: TGCGCCAGCAGCCTCCAACCGAGGGGTCGGGATGAAAAACTGTTTTTT. The chain employs TRBV4-3 and TRBJ1-4; a weak D match, TRBD1 (5 bases). This CDR3 has 16 amino acids. Trimming removed 4 bases from V and 6 bases from J, with 18 bases in between. The germline CDR1 and CDR2 sequences are LGHNA and YSLEER.